Described below is a single TCR beta chain sequence and its context. Assay used: immunoSEQ multiplex PCR; TCRdb lists only in-frame clones, some missing. The table lists over 150,000 clones, approximately 80% of them singletons. CDR1 and CDR2 (germline): GTSNPN, SVGIG (reference sequence). Trimming took off 2 bases at V and 0 bases at J, with 7 bases between the two ends. This CDR3 comprises 13 residues. The sample is drawn from a study of blood T cell repertoires in COVID-19. Study-wide background: The United States, Italy and Spain were the sources of the acute and convalescent COVID-19 samples.

The V gene is TRBV30, the J gene TRBJ1-1; unclear D gene. This receptor was taken from a woman in her sixties with acute or convalescent COVID-19. Sequences were obtained from peripheral blood. DNA for the CDR3: TGTGCCTGGAGTCAACAGTTGAACACTGAAGCTTTCTTT. This sequence encodes CAWSQQLNTEAFF.